This T cell receptor beta chain came from a study of CD8 T cells in Susac syndrome. CD8+ and CD4+ T cells taken from blood had their TCR beta sequenced. An input of about 0.45 to 1 ug of RNA was subjected to reverse transcription using random hexamers. TCRdb re-analysed the immunoSEQ multiplex PCR reads in MiXCR, keeping a single row per CDR3 protein. The data show about 300,000 distinct CDR3 sequences, around nine tenths seen once. This CDR3 region has 14 residues. V shed 7 bases and J shed 0 bases, with 13 bases lying between them. Germline lookup yields CDR1 ENHRY and CDR2 SYGVKD. Sequences were obtained from CD8+ T cells from PBMCs. The chain uses TRBV10-3 and TRBJ2-7, with D perhaps matching TRBD1 (5 bases). The TCR was taken from a human donor with multiple sclerosis. CDR3 region: CAINDPGPSYEQYF. The CDR3 DNA sequence: TGTGCCATCAACGATCCAGGGCCCTCCTACGAGCAGTACTTC.